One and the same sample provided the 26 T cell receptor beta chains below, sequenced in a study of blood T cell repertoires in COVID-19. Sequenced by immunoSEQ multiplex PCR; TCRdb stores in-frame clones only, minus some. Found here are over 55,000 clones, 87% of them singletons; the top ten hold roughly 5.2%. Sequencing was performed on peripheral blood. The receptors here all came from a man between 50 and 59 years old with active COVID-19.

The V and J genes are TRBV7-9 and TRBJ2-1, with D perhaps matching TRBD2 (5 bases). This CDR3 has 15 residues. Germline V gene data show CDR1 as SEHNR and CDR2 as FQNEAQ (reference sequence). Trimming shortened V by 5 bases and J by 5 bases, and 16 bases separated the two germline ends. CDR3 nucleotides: TGTGCCAGCAGCACTCCTAGCAGTATGCACAATGAGCAGTTCTTC. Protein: CASSTPSSMHNEQFF.

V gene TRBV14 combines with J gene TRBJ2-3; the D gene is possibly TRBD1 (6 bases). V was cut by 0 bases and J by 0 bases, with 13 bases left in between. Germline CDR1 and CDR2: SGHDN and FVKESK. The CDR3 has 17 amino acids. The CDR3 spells CASSQDLRQASTDTQYF. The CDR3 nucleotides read TGTGCCAGCAGCCAAGACCTTAGACAGGCTAGCACAGATACGCAGTATTTT.

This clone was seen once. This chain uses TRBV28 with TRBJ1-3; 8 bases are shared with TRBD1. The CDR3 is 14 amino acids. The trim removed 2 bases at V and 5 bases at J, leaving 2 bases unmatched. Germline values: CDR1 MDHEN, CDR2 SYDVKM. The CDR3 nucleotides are TGTGCCAGCAGTTTACAGGGGGCACGAAACACCATATATTTT. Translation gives CASSLQGARNTIYF.

CDR3: CASSLAGQGNTEAFF. The CDR3 DNA is TGTGCCAGCAGCTTAGCAGGACAGGGAAACACTGAAGCTTTCTTT. The chain carries TRBV7-2 and TRBJ1-1; TRBD1 matches 8 bases. From germline, CDR1 is SGHTA and CDR2 FQGNSA. V shed 0 bases, J shed 2 bases, and the junction held 2 bases outside the gene matches. The CDR3 has 15 residues. The variable domain in full, completed from reference TRBV7-2 and TRBJ1-1, reads GAGVSQSPSNKVTEKGKDVELRCDPISGHTALYWYRQSLGQGLEFLIYFQGNSAPDKSGLPSDRFSAERTGGSVSTLTIQRTQQEDSAVYLCASSLAGQGNTEAFFGQGTRLTVV.

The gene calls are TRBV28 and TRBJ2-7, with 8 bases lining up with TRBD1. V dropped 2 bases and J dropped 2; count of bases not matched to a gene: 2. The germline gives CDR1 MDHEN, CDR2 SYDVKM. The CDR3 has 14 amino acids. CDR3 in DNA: TGTGCCAGCAGTTTAAGGACAGGGACCTACGAGCAGTACTTC. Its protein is CASSLRTGTYEQYF.

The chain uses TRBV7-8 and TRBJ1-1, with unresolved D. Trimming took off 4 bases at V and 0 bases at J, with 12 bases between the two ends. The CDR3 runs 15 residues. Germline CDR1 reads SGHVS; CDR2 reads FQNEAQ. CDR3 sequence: CASSSSTRLNTEAFF. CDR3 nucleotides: TGTGCCAGCAGCTCATCGACACGCTTGAACACTGAAGCTTTCTTT.

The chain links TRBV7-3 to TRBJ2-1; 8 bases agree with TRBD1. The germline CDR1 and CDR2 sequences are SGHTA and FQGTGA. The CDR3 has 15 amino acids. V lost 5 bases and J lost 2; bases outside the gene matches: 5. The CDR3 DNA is TGTGCCAGCAGCCTGACAGGGGCCCCCTACAATGAGCAGTTCTTC. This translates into CASSLTGAPYNEQFF.

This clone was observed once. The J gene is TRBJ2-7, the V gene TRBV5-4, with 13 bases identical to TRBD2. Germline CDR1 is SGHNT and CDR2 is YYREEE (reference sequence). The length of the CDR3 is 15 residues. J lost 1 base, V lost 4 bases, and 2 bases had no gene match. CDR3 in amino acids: CASSPGLAGSYEQYF. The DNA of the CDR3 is TGTGCCAGCAGCCCGGGACTAGCGGGATCCTACGAGCAGTACTTC.

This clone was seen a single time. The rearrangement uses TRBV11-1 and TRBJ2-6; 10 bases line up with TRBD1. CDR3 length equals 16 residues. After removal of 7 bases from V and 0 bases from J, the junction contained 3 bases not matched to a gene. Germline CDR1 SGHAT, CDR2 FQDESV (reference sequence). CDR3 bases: TGTGCCAGCACCGGGACAGGGGTCTCTGGGGCCAACGTCCTGACTTTC. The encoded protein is CASTGTGVSGANVLTF.

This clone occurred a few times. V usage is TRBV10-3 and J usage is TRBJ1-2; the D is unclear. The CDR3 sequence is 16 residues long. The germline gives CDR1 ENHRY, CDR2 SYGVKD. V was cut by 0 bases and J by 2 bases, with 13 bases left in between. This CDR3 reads CAISESGGLLNYGYTF. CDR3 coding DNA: TGTGCCATCAGTGAGTCGGGCGGACTCCTGAACTATGGCTACACCTTC.

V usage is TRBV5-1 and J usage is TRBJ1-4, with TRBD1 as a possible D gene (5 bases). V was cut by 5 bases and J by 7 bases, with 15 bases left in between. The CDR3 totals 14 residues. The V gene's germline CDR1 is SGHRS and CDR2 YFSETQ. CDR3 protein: CASSHTKDSEKLFF. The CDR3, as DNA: TGCGCCAGCAGTCATACTAAAGACAGTGAAAAACTGTTTTTT.

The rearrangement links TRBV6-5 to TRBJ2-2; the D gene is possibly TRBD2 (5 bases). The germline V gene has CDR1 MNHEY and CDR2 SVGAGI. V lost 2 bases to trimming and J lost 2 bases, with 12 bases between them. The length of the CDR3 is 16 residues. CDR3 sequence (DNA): TGTGCCAGCAGTTACACGTCACGGGGTAACACCGGGGAGCTGTTTTTT. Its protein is CASSYTSRGNTGELFF.

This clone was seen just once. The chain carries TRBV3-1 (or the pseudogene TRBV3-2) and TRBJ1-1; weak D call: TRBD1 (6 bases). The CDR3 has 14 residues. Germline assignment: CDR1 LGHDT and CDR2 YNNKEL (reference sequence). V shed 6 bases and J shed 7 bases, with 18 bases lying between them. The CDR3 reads CASRTAGGADEAFF. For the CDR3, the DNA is TGTGCCAGCAGAACCGCGGGGGGGGCCGATGAAGCTTTCTTT.

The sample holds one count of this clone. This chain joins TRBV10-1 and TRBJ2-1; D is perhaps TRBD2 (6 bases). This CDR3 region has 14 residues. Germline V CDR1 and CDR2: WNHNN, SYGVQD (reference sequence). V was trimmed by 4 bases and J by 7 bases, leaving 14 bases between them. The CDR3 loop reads CASSVSGVGNEQFF. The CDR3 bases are TGCGCCAGCAGTGTTTCGGGAGTGGGGAATGAGCAGTTCTTC.

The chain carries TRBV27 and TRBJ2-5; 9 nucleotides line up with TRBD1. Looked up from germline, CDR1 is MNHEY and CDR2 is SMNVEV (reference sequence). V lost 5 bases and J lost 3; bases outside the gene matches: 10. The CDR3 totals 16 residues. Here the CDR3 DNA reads TGTGCCAGCAGTCCTAGGACAGGGGAAGCGGAAGAGACCCAGTACTTC. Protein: CASSPRTGEAEETQYF.

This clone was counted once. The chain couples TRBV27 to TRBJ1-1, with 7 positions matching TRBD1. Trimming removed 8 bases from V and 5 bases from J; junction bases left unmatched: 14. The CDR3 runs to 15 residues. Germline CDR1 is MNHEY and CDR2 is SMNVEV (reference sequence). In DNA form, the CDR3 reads TGTGCCAGCGGTATATTAACAGGGGTGGTAACTGAAGCTTTCTTT. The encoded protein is CASGILTGVVTEAFF.

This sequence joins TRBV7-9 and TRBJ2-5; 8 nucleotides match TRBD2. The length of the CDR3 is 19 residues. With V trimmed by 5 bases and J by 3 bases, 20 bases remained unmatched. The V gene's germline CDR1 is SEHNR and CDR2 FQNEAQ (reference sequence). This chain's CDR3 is CASSPLAGAPQLGKETQYF. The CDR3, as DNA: TGTGCCAGCAGCCCTCTAGCGGGTGCTCCTCAATTGGGAAAAGAGACCCAGTACTTC.

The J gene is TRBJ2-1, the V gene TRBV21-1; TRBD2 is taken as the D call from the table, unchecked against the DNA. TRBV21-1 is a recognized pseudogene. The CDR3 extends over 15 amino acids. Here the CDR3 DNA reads TGTGCCAGCAGCAAAGTCGAGGGAGGGTACAATGAGCAGTTCTTC. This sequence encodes CASSKVEGGYNEQFF.

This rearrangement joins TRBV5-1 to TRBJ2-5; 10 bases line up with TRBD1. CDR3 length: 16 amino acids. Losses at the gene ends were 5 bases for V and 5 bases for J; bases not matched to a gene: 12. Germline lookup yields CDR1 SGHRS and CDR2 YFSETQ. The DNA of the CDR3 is TGCGCCAGCAGACGGACCGGGACAGGGGAACGGGAGACCCAGTACTTC. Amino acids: CASRRTGTGERETQYF.

CDR3 bases: TGTGCCAGCAGCCAAAGAAGGGAGGGGGGGAATGAGCAGTTCTTC. Residues: CASSQRREGGNEQFF. This chain links TRBV3-1 (or the pseudogene TRBV3-2) with TRBJ2-1; possibly TRBD2 for D (7 bases). The CDR3 consists of 15 residues. Germline CDR1 reads LGHDT; CDR2 reads YNNKEL (reference sequence). V lost 2 bases and J 7 bases, leaving 15 bases between the germline ends.

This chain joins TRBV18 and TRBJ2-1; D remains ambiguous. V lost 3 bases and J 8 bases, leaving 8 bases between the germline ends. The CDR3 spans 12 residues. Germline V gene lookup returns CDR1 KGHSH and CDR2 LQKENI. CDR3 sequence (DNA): TGTGCCAGCTCACCGGTTCGGGATGAGCAGTTCTTC. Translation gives CASSPVRDEQFF. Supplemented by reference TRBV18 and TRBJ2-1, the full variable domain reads NAGVMQNPRHLVRRRGQEARLRCSPMKGHSHVYWYRQLPEEGLKFMVYLQKENIIDESGMPKERFSAEFPKEGPSILRIQQVVRGDSAAYFCASSPVRDEQFFGPGTRLTVL.

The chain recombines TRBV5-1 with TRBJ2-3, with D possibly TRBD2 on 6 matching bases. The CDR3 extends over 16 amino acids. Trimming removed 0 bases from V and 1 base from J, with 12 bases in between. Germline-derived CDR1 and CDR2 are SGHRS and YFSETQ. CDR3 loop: CASSLGRVDGTDTQYF. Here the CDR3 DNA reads TGCGCCAGCAGCTTGGGGAGGGTAGATGGCACAGATACGCAGTATTTT.

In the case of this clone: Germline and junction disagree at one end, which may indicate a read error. This chain's CDR3 is CASSVRLAGVDAQYF. The CDR3 nucleotides read TGTGCCAGCAGCGTGAGGCTAGCGGGAGTAGATGCGCAGTATTTT. The rearrangement uses TRBV28 and TRBJ2-3; 10 bases line up with TRBD2. This CDR3 has 15 residues. From germline, CDR1 is MDHEN and CDR2 SYDVKM.

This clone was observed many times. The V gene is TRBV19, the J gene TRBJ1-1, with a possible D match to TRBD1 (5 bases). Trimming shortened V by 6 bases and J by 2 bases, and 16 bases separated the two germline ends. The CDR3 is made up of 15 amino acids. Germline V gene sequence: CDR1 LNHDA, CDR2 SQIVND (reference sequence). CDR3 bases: TGTGCCAGTAGCACCCTCGGGTGGACAAACACTGAAGCTTTCTTT. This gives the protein CASSTLGWTNTEAFF.

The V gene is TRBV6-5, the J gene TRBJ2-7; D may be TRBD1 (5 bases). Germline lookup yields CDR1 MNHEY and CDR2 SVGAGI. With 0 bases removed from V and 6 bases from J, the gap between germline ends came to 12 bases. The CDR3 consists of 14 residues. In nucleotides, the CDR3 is TGTGCCAGCAGTTACTCGGGGCGTGGTTTCGAGCAGTACTTC. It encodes CASSYSGRGFEQYF.

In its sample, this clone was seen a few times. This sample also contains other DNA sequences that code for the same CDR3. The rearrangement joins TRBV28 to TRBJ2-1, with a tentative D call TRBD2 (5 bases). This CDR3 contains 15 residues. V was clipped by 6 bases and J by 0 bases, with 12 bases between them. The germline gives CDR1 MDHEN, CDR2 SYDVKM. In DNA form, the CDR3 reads TGTGCCAGCAGAGAGGACTCGAGCTCCTACAATGAGCAGTTCTTC. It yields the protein CASREDSSSYNEQFF.